This is a list of T cell receptor beta chains from one sample in a study of response to subunit inactivated influenza vaccine. MiXCR, run by TCRdb on the RT-PCR reads, gives a single entry per CDR3 protein. The data contain 150,000 to 200,000 distinct CDR3 sequences, roughly 12% of them singletons. Another study also made use of these data, one on T cells expressing NK-cell markers.

Here the sequenced sample was CD8+ T cells sorted from PBMCs, taken approximately 12 days after vaccination. The receptors were gathered from a man aged 45 to 65 who received an inactivated influenza vaccine. CDR3s include the opening cysteine and the closing phenylalanine or tryptophan. Fields, in order: J gene, clone size, V gene, CDR3 protein. Expanded clones get a size class; other rows say once, few or many, or leave the size out.

TRBJ2-4	.	TRBV15	CATSRMGTGAKNIQYF
TRBJ1-2	few	TRBV7-9	CASSLDSPGVYGYTF
TRBJ2-2	.	TRBV7-8	CASSPYGAGWELFF
TRBJ2-7	few	TRBV15	CATSRELFNEQYF
TRBJ2-5	.	TRBV29-1	CSVDFSGGGQETQYF
TRBJ2-2	.	TRBV7-8	CASSLNPLGGRVTGELFF
TRBJ1-5	few	TRBV12-3/TRBV12-4	CASSEPMGGQPQHF
TRBJ2-7	few	TRBV29-1	CSVEEQGSSSYEQYF
TRBJ2-1	.	TRBV10-3	CAISESLGRTYNEQFF
TRBJ2-1	many	TRBV10-3	CATANFLAGTGEQFF
TRBJ2-5	many	TRBV28	CASSFSGVAETQYF
TRBJ2-7	few	TRBV12-3/TRBV12-4	CASSLSINEQYF
TRBJ2-3	.	TRBV20-1	CSASPAYTDTQYF
TRBJ2-7	many	TRBV5-1	CASSLAGGAALEQYF
TRBJ2-1	few	TRBV6-1	CASSPLLLVRGPYNEQFF
TRBJ2-6	.	TRBV28	CASSPGTGRSGANVLTF
TRBJ1-2	.	TRBV30	CAWKPDGDGYTF
TRBJ2-7	.	TRBV6-1	CASTPVRGRNRYEQYF
TRBJ2-7	.	TRBV7-9	CASSPTWRSYEQYF
TRBJ2-3	.	TRBV11-2	CASRKDPYVADTQYF
TRBJ2-2	few	TRBV11-2	CASSLLVANTGELFF
TRBJ2-5	few	TRBV18	CASSPSQETQYF
TRBJ2-7	few	TRBV5-1	CASRTGSHYEQYF
TRBJ1-1	.	TRBV27	CASSITGGTEAFF
TRBJ2-1	.	TRBV20-1	CSGLTNRLVLRNEQFF
TRBJ2-2	.	TRBV2	CASSEDGGAQVVVPGELFF
TRBJ2-3	few	TRBV6-5	CASSYSNREFPDTQYF
TRBJ2-1	.	TRBV4-1	CASSQVFGPADYNEQFF
TRBJ1-1	few	TRBV2	CASRDPGGYNEAFF
TRBJ2-2	.	TRBV6-1	CASRTGSTGELFF
TRBJ2-5	few	TRBV12-3/TRBV12-4	CASSFAETQYF
TRBJ2-1	.	TRBV7-9	CASSLLTEGNEQFF
TRBJ2-3	few	TRBV6-4	CASTERAGVGHTQYF
TRBJ2-5	.	TRBV7-8	CASIAGAGVETQYF
TRBJ2-3	.	TRBV5-1	CASSFGDQRTDTQYF
TRBJ2-2	many	TRBV5-6	CASSLADGENTGELFF
TRBJ2-5	.	TRBV11-2	CASSLVRGMGETQYF
TRBJ1-4	.	TRBV6-1	CASSEVSGSEKLFF
TRBJ2-2	.	TRBV6-5	CASSYSMWGAGELFF
TRBJ2-3	few	TRBV13	CASSNLVGASRTDTQYF
TRBJ2-1	.	TRBV4-1	CASSRLAGGTVFYNEQFF
TRBJ1-2	.	TRBV10-3	CAISESSYRVHTF
TRBJ2-1	few	TRBV4-1	CASSQVGSRWNEQFF
TRBJ2-1	.	TRBV3-1	CASSQGGGNYNEQFF
TRBJ2-1	many	TRBV25-1	CASSKGAGTSYNEQFF
TRBJ2-3	.	TRBV6-2/TRBV6-3	CASSYFGGLAGLRADTQYF